These T cell receptor beta chains were read from a single sample in a study of T cell responses to AZD1222 COVID-19 vaccine. Sequenced by immunoSEQ multiplex PCR; TCRdb stores in-frame clones only, minus some. The sample carries 140,000 or so clones, 93% recorded once. The material sequenced was peripheral blood, taken after recovery from COVID-19. Every receptor here comes from an adult who had recovered from COVID-19. CDR3s include the opening cysteine and the closing phenylalanine or tryptophan. The order of the fields is D gene, V gene, J gene, clone size, CDR3 DNA, CDR3 protein. The D gene is left open where the match is weak. Clone size appears in some rows only: once, few, many, or a class for an expanded clone.

D gene: TRBD2; V gene: TRBV6-1; J gene: TRBJ2-3; clone size: many; CDR3 DNA: TGTGCCAGCAGTGAGCGGGAGACAGATACGCAGTATTTT; CDR3 protein: CASSERETDTQYF
D gene: .; V gene: TRBV19; J gene: TRBJ2-7; clone size: once; CDR3 DNA: TGTGCCAGTAGTAGGAGTGGCAAGCCATATGGCGAGCAGTACTTC; CDR3 protein: CASSRSGKPYGEQYF
D gene: .; V gene: TRBV28; J gene: TRBJ1-1; clone size: .; CDR3 DNA: TGTGCCAGCGGGTACACTGAAGCTTTCTTT; CDR3 protein: CASGYTEAFF
D gene: .; V gene: TRBV2; J gene: TRBJ1-5; clone size: .; CDR3 DNA: TGTGCCAGCAGCGGCTCAGGAGGCGCTTATAGCAATCAGCCCCAGCATTTT; CDR3 protein: CASSGSGGAYSNQPQHF
D gene: .; V gene: TRBV6-5; J gene: TRBJ1-2; clone size: .; CDR3 DNA: TGTGCCAGCAGTTACACCTGGGACCGAAACTATGGCTACACCTTC; CDR3 protein: CASSYTWDRNYGYTF
D gene: .; V gene: TRBV7-9; J gene: TRBJ2-2; clone size: .; CDR3 DNA: TGTGCCAGCAGCTTAGCGTCCCAGGGGAGCAACACCGGGGAGCTGTTTTTT; CDR3 protein: CASSLASQGSNTGELFF
D gene: .; V gene: TRBV4-1; J gene: TRBJ2-7; clone size: .; CDR3 DNA: TGCGCCAGCAGCCAAGGTCTCGAGCAGTACTTC; CDR3 protein: CASSQGLEQYF
D gene: TRBD2; V gene: TRBV5-4; J gene: TRBJ2-5; clone size: .; CDR3 DNA: TGTGCCAGCAAGACTAGCGGGAGCGTAGAGACCCAGTACTTC; CDR3 protein: CASKTSGSVETQYF
D gene: TRBD2; V gene: TRBV10-2; J gene: TRBJ2-7; clone size: once; CDR3 DNA: TGCGCCAGCGGGACTAGCGGGATCTACGAGCAGTACTTC; CDR3 protein: CASGTSGIYEQYF
D gene: TRBD2; V gene: TRBV7-9; J gene: TRBJ2-1; clone size: .; CDR3 DNA: TGTGCCAGCAGCTCGTTTAGACCACGGACTAGAAGATATGAGCAGTTCTTC; CDR3 protein: CASSSFRPRTRRYEQFF
D gene: .; V gene: TRBV19; J gene: TRBJ2-5; clone size: once; CDR3 DNA: TGTGTCAGTAGTTCTGGACAGCAGATCATAGAGACCCAGTACTTC; CDR3 protein: CVSSSGQQIIETQYF
D gene: .; V gene: TRBV7-9; J gene: TRBJ2-3; clone size: .; CDR3 DNA: TGTGCCACCCCCTCCGGTGGGGTAGGGATAAGCACAGATACGCAGTATTTT; CDR3 protein: CATPSGGVGISTDTQYF
D gene: TRBD1; V gene: TRBV4-1; J gene: TRBJ1-1; clone size: .; CDR3 DNA: TGCGCCAGCAGCCCCGCTCTTCCAGGGGGATACACTGAAGCTTTCTTT; CDR3 protein: CASSPALPGGYTEAFF
D gene: TRBD1; V gene: TRBV7-9; J gene: TRBJ1-4; clone size: .; CDR3 DNA: TGTGCCAGCAGCTTACCGGGACAGCCCAATGAAAAACTGTTTTTT; CDR3 protein: CASSLPGQPNEKLFF
D gene: .; V gene: TRBV19; J gene: TRBJ1-3; clone size: once; CDR3 DNA: TGTGCCAGTAGTAAGAATGACAGGCCAGAAAAACCAAACACCATATATTTT; CDR3 protein: CASSKNDRPEKPNTIYF
D gene: .; V gene: TRBV5-4; J gene: TRBJ2-1; clone size: .; CDR3 DNA: TGTGCCAGCAGTCCCGACAGCGTGGGTTATGAGCAGTTCTTC; CDR3 protein: CASSPDSVGYEQFF
D gene: .; V gene: TRBV6-5; J gene: TRBJ2-1; clone size: .; CDR3 DNA: TGTGCCAGCAGTAGGGCCATAGATGAGCAGTTCTTC; CDR3 protein: CASSRAIDEQFF
D gene: .; V gene: TRBV2; J gene: TRBJ1-5; clone size: .; CDR3 DNA: TGTGCCAGCAGTGACTGGGGAGGAGTGTCTCAGCCCCAGCATTTT; CDR3 protein: CASSDWGGVSQPQHF
D gene: .; V gene: TRBV2; J gene: TRBJ1-2; clone size: .; CDR3 DNA: TGTGCCAGCAGTGAACGGGGTCCCCTTGGCTACACCTTC; CDR3 protein: CASSERGPLGYTF
D gene: .; V gene: TRBV11-3; J gene: TRBJ2-2; clone size: .; CDR3 DNA: TGTGCCAGCAAGGCAGACTACACCGGGGAGCTGTTTTTT; CDR3 protein: CASKADYTGELFF
D gene: TRBD1; V gene: TRBV5-1; J gene: TRBJ1-3; clone size: .; CDR3 DNA: TGCGCCAGCAGCCCTGCCGGGACAGGGGGCGGTTACAACACCATATATTTT; CDR3 protein: CASSPAGTGGGYNTIYF
D gene: TRBD1; V gene: TRBV4-1; J gene: TRBJ1-6; clone size: once; CDR3 DNA: TGCGCCAGCAGCCATTTTACAGGGGAGGGGAATTCACCCCTCCACTTT; CDR3 protein: CASSHFTGEGNSPLHF
D gene: TRBD1; V gene: TRBV27; J gene: TRBJ2-2; clone size: .; CDR3 DNA: TGTGCCAGCAGTTTACTGTCCCCGGGACAGGGGATCACCGGGGAGCTGTTTTTT; CDR3 protein: CASSLLSPGQGITGELFF
D gene: TRBD1; V gene: TRBV5-1; J gene: TRBJ2-3; clone size: once; CDR3 DNA: TGCGCCAGCAGCGCGGACAGGGGGACAGATACGCAGTATTTT; CDR3 protein: CASSADRGTDTQYF
D gene: .; V gene: TRBV7-9; J gene: TRBJ2-7; clone size: once; CDR3 DNA: TGTGCCAGCAGCTTAGTGGGACGGGGCTCCTACGAGCAGTACTTC; CDR3 protein: CASSLVGRGSYEQYF
D gene: TRBD2; V gene: TRBV5-6; J gene: TRBJ2-5; clone size: .; CDR3 DNA: TGTGCCAGCAGCTCTAGCGGGAGGGCCTCATCGGAGACCCAGTACTTC; CDR3 protein: CASSSSGRASSETQYF
D gene: TRBD1; V gene: TRBV12-3/TRBV12-4; J gene: TRBJ1-4; clone size: .; CDR3 DNA: TGTGCCAGCAGCCCTACAGGGGGCGAAAAACTGTTTTTT; CDR3 protein: CASSPTGGEKLFF
D gene: TRBD1; V gene: TRBV9; J gene: TRBJ1-5; clone size: .; CDR3 DNA: TGTGCCAGCAGCGTCAATACAGGGGGGGATCAGCCCCAGCATTTT; CDR3 protein: CASSVNTGGDQPQHF
D gene: .; V gene: TRBV30; J gene: TRBJ1-2; clone size: .; CDR3 DNA: TGTGCCTGGACCAGGGAGGGTGGTGGCTACACCTTC; CDR3 protein: CAWTREGGGYTF
D gene: .; V gene: TRBV6-5; J gene: TRBJ2-7; clone size: .; CDR3 DNA: TGTGCCAGCATCCCGGGATCGTTGAGCTCCTACGAGCAGTACTTC; CDR3 protein: CASIPGSLSSYEQYF